This T cell receptor beta chain was captured by sequencing in a study of blood T cell repertoires in COVID-19. About the study: T cells, B-cell-depleted T cells, or PBMCs provided the cDNA or gDNA that served as material.

Germline CDR1 DFQATT, CDR2 SNEGSKA (reference sequence). Trimming stripped 6 bases from V and 9 bases from J, with 8 bases between. The CDR3 extends over 9 amino acids. In the authors' methods: Amplified reference gene primers provided the basis for estimating nucleated cell counts. This table comes from immunoSEQ multiplex PCR, and its TCRdb copy is limited to in-frame clones, with some not included. D and trimming were read from the DNA, whereas the V and J calls and clone size are those reported in that table. The data show approximately 350,000 clones, about 90% seen once. The chain employs TRBV20-1 and TRBJ1-1; D ambiguous. The TCR was taken from a woman aged 50 to 65 with COVID-19, enrolled during active disease. Material for sequencing was peripheral blood. DNA of the CDR3: TGCAGTGCCGGGAAGAAAGCTTTCTTT. Its protein is CSAGKKAFF.